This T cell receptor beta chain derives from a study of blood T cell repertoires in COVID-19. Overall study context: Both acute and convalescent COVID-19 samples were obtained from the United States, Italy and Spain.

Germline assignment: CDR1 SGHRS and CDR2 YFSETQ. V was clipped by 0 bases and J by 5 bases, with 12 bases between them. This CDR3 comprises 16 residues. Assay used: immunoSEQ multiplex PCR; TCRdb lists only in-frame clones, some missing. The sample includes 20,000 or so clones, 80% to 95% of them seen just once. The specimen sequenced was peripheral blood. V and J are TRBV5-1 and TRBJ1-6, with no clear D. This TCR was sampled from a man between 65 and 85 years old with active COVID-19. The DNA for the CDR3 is TGCGCCAGCAGCTTGGGCGGTGGGAGTGATAATTCACCCCTCCACTTT. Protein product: CASSLGGGSDNSPLHF.